One sample yielded the 29 T cell receptor beta chains listed below, sequenced in a study of cytotoxic CD8 clonotypes in ibrutinib-treated CLL. Clones were sequenced by immunoSEQ multiplex PCR, and TCRdb holds only the in-frame ones, with some missing. This sample carries 150,000 to 200,000 clones, approximately 72% of them seen once, and the ten largest clones take about an eighth. The starting material was PBMCs, obtained after 24 months of ibrutinib treatment. These receptors all stem from a human donor with chronic lymphocytic leukemia.

This clone came up a few times. This sequence joins TRBV6-6 and TRBJ2-6; D not certain. Looked up from germline, CDR1 is MNHNY and CDR2 is SVGAGI (reference sequence). V dropped 3 bases and J dropped 0 bases, with 6 bases sitting between them. The CDR3 consists of 15 residues. The chain's CDR3 is CASSYRSSGANVLTF. In DNA form, the CDR3 reads TGTGCCAGCAGTTATCGGTCCTCTGGGGCCAACGTCCTGACTTTC.

The chain couples TRBV2 to TRBJ2-7; 8 bases line up with TRBD1. Germline CDR1 SNHLY, CDR2 FYNNEI. The CDR3 runs 14 residues. V was pared by 6 bases and J by 5 bases, with 9 bases of the junction left unmatched. The CDR3 sequence: CASRDPGGSDEQYF. The CDR3, as DNA: TGTGCCAGCAGGGACCCAGGGGGCAGCGACGAGCAGTACTTC.

V and J are TRBV5-4 and TRBJ2-3; 14 bases match TRBD2. CDR1 and CDR2 (germline): SGHNT, YYREEE (reference sequence). The CDR3 extends over 16 amino acids. With V trimmed by 5 bases and J by 4 bases, 6 bases remained unmatched. This CDR3 reads CASRPGLAGEADTQYF. DNA of the CDR3: TGTGCCAGCAGACCGGGACTAGCGGGAGAGGCAGATACGCAGTATTTT. Complete variable domain (other parts from reference TRBV5-4 and TRBJ2-3): ETGVTQSPTHLIKTRGQQVTLRCSSQSGHNTVSWYQQALGQGPQFIFQYYREEENGRGNFPPRFSGLQFPNYSSELNVNALELDDSALYLCASRPGLAGEADTQYFGPGTRLTVL.

A remark on this clone: The sample carries other DNA sequences with the same CDR3. This chain links TRBV28 with TRBJ2-7, with TRBD2 as a possible D gene (5 bases). The germline gives CDR1 MDHEN, CDR2 SYDVKM. The germline V and J ends were trimmed by 7 bases and 1 base, with 8 bases remaining between them. The CDR3 is 12 amino acids. In nucleotides, the CDR3 is TGTGCCAGCACAACGGGATCCTACGAGCAGTACTTC. This sequence encodes CASTTGSYEQYF.

The chain has TRBV15 and TRBJ2-7; 9 nucleotides match TRBD2. CDR1 LNHNV and CDR2 YYDKDF come from the germline V gene (reference sequence). Trimming at V came to 6 bases and at J to 0 bases, leaving 6 bases not matched to a gene. The CDR3 runs to 15 residues. The CDR3 DNA is TGTGCCACCAGGACTAGCGGAAAGAGCTCCTACGAGCAGTACTTC. Translation gives CATRTSGKSSYEQYF.

This rearrangement joins TRBV20-1 to TRBJ2-1, with no clear D. V was cut by 3 bases and J by 7 bases, with 7 bases left in between. CDR1 and CDR2 from the germline V gene are DFQATT and SNEGSKA (reference sequence). The CDR3 contains 11 residues. CDR3 amino acids: CSARSLNEQFF. CDR3 DNA: TGCAGTGCTAGGAGTCTTAATGAGCAGTTCTTC.

This rearrangement joins TRBV2 to TRBJ1-1, with 9 bases lining up with TRBD1. V gave up 2 bases and J gave up 1 base; unmatched junction bases: 5. Per germline, CDR1 SNHLY and CDR2 FYNNEI. This CDR3 has 16 amino acids. As DNA, the CDR3 is TGTGCCAGCAGTGAAACCCCGACAGGGGGGAACACTGAAGCTTTCTTT. It encodes CASSETPTGGNTEAFF.

The V gene is TRBV29-1, the J gene TRBJ2-7; D not certain. The germline CDR1 and CDR2 sequences are SQVTM and ANQGSEA. V gave up 6 bases and J gave up 3 bases, with 9 bases separating them. The length of the CDR3 is 11 residues. CDR3 nucleotide sequence: TGCAGCGTAGCACACCACTACGAGCAGTACTTC. It is translated as CSVAHHYEQYF.

The chain combines TRBV2 with TRBJ2-5; 9 bases fit TRBD1. Trimming cost V 8 bases and J 4 bases; bases outside gene matches: 26. The germline gives CDR1 SNHLY, CDR2 FYNNEI. This CDR3 has 20 amino acids. This CDR3 is CASLGESWTGTGLPGETQYF. The CDR3 DNA follows: TGTGCCAGCCTAGGTGAATCGTGGACCGGGACAGGGTTACCTGGAGAGACCCAGTACTTC.

CDR3 DNA: TGCAGCGTTGAACCCCGCCGGGGGTCGGCAGATACGCAGTATTTT. It is translated as CSVEPRRGSADTQYF. J is TRBJ2-3 and V is TRBV29-1; D is perhaps TRBD2 (6 bases). Germline lookup yields CDR1 SQVTM and CDR2 ANQGSEA. Trimming shortened V by 2 bases and J by 4 bases, and 16 bases separated the two germline ends. CDR3 length: 15 amino acids.

The chain uses TRBV15 and TRBJ1-2, with D possibly being TRBD1 (5 bases). The V end was cut by 0 bases, the J end by 8 bases, with 10 bases between. The length of the CDR3 is 13 residues. The V gene's germline CDR1 is LNHNV and CDR2 YYDKDF (reference sequence). The CDR3: CATSRDGRDGYTF. The DNA for the CDR3 is TGTGCCACCAGCAGAGATGGTAGGGACGGCTACACCTTC.

This chain uses TRBV9 with TRBJ2-7; D remains unclear. V was pared by 0 bases and J by 2 bases, with 9 bases between. Germline V CDR1 and CDR2: SGDLS, YYNGEE. This CDR3 region has 14 residues. CDR3 nucleotides: TGTGCCAGCAGCGTAGGGACGGATACCTACGAGCAGTACTTC. This sequence encodes CASSVGTDTYEQYF.

The rearrangement uses TRBV4-3 and TRBJ2-4; a weak D match, TRBD1 (6 bases). V shed 1 base and J shed 0 bases, with 10 bases lying between them. CDR1 and CDR2 (germline): LGHNA, YSLEER. The CDR3 runs to 16 residues. The CDR3 coding sequence is TGCGCCAGCAGCCAAGGGACAGCCCTAGCCAAAAACATTCAGTACTTC. This sequence encodes CASSQGTALAKNIQYF.

V and J are TRBV30 and TRBJ2-1, with 9 bases that match TRBD1. Trimming at V came to 4 bases and at J to 2 bases, leaving 3 bases not matched to a gene. This CDR3 spans 14 amino acids. The germline V gene encodes CDR1 GTSNPN and CDR2 SVGIG (reference sequence). The CDR3 here is CAWTGQGTYNEQFF. The CDR3 region has the DNA TGTGCCTGGACCGGACAGGGGACCTACAATGAGCAGTTCTTC. The variable domain in full, with the rest retrieved from reference TRBV30 and TRBJ2-1, is SQTIHQWPATLVQPVGSPLSLECTVEGTSNPNLYWYRQAAGRGLQLLFYSVGIGQISSEVPQNLSASRPQDRQFILSSKKLLLSDSGFYLCAWTGQGTYNEQFFGPGTRLTVL.

A note on this clone: The junction departs from the called germline gene at one end, perhaps through a read error. The rearrangement joins TRBV7-9 to TRBJ2-5, with D tentatively TRBD2 (6 bases). Germline CDR1 is SEHNR and CDR2 is FQNEAQ (reference sequence). The CDR3 spans 12 residues. CDR3 region: CASSLVGRREDF. The CDR3 DNA follows: TGTGCCAGCAGCTTAGTTGGTCGGCGGGAAGACTTC.

The chain links TRBV29-1 to TRBJ2-1, with D possibly being TRBD2 (6 bases). CDR1 is SQVTM, CDR2 ANQGSEA, per germline. The CDR3 covers 18 residues. Trimming cost V 0 bases and J 4 bases, with 22 bases left between them. The CDR3 region is CSVEDALLSGRNYNEQFF. CDR3 coding DNA: TGCAGCGTTGAAGACGCCCTCCTTAGCGGCAGGAATTACAATGAGCAGTTCTTC.

The V call is TRBV5-4, the J call TRBJ1-2; perhaps TRBD1 as D (5 bases). Germline loops: CDR1 SGHNT, CDR2 YYREEE (reference sequence). V lost 0 bases and J lost 2, with 8 bases in between. This CDR3 region has 14 residues. CDR3 DNA sequence: TGTGCCAGCAGCTTGGTGGGGCTGAACTATGGCTACACCTTC. Translation gives CASSLVGLNYGYTF.

This rearrangement joins TRBV9 to TRBJ2-1; D is possibly TRBD2 (5 bases). The CDR3 length is 14 residues. V lost 0 bases and J lost 2, with 6 bases in between. Germline V CDR1 and CDR2: SGDLS, YYNGEE. CDR3: CASSVAGTYNEQFF. CDR3 sequence (DNA): TGTGCCAGCAGCGTAGCCGGGACCTACAATGAGCAGTTCTTC.

V gene TRBV18 combines with J gene TRBJ2-7; 7 bases agree with TRBD1. This CDR3 is 15 amino acids long. V shed 3 bases and J 6 bases; nucleotides not matched to a gene: 11. Per the germline V gene, CDR1 is KGHSH and CDR2 is LQKENI. Here the CDR3 DNA reads TGTGCCAGCTCACCGGAAGTTAACAGGGGTTCCGAGCAGTACTTC. Protein sequence: CASSPEVNRGSEQYF.

In this sample, this clone turned up a few times. The chain has TRBV2 and TRBJ1-5; the D is unclear. The CDR3 covers 13 residues. Germline-derived CDR1 and CDR2 are SNHLY and FYNNEI. Trimming cost V 3 bases and J 6 bases, with 9 bases left between them. The CDR3 DNA reads TGTGCCAGCAGTGACGTGAGTAGTCAGCCCCAGCATTTT. This gives the protein CASSDVSSQPQHF. The full variable domain, its missing parts supplied by reference TRBV2 and TRBJ1-5, is EPEVTQTPSHQVTQMGQEVILRCVPISNHLYFYWYRQILGQKVEFLVSFYNNEISEKSEIFDDQFSVERPDGSNFTLKIRSTKLEDSAMYFCASSDVSSQPQHFGDGTRLSIL.

This clone was counted a few times. The chain uses TRBV7-2 and TRBJ2-3; 8 bases fit TRBD1. Per germline, CDR1 SGHTA and CDR2 FQGNSA. This CDR3 region has 16 residues. With V trimmed by 3 bases and J by 2 bases, 7 bases remained unmatched. The CDR3 nucleotides read TGTGCCAGCAGCTTCACAGGGGGTATACTCACAGATACGCAGTATTTT. It encodes CASSFTGGILTDTQYF.

The chain uses TRBV5-1 and TRBJ2-7; no definite D call. Germline V gene sequence: CDR1 SGHRS, CDR2 YFSETQ. The CDR3 is 13 residues long. Trimming removed 0 bases from V and 3 bases from J, with 7 bases in between. The CDR3: CASSLAGFYEQYF. The CDR3, as DNA: TGCGCCAGCAGCTTGGCGGGCTTCTACGAGCAGTACTTC. The complete variable domain, with remaining parts taken from reference TRBV5-1 and TRBJ2-7, reads KAGVTQTPRYLIKTRGQQVTLSCSPISGHRSVSWYQQTPGQGLQFLFEYFSETQRNKGNFPGRFSGRQFSNSRSEMNVSTLELGDSALYLCASSLAGFYEQYFGPGTRLTVT.

In its sample, this clone was seen a few times. V and J are TRBV7-8 and TRBJ2-1; no definite D call. Germline CDR1 SGHVS, CDR2 FQNEAQ. The CDR3 covers 12 residues. Trimming left V 5 bases short and J 1 base short, with 3 bases between. In DNA, the CDR3 is TGTGCCAGCAGCCTTTCCTACAATGAGCAGTTCTTC. It codes for CASSLSYNEQFF.

The chain has TRBV9 and TRBJ2-3; the match to TRBD2 covers 16 bases. The CDR3 covers 19 residues. The trim removed 4 bases at V and 1 base at J, leaving 9 bases unmatched. Germline loops: CDR1 SGDLS, CDR2 YYNGEE. CDR3 DNA: TGTGCCAGCAGCTTATACGGGACTAGCGGGAGGGTAGGCACAGATACGCAGTATTTT. Its protein product is CASSLYGTSGRVGTDTQYF.

This clone was seen just once. The V gene is TRBV6-1, the J gene TRBJ1-5; no definite D call. This CDR3 spans 11 amino acids. V shed 0 bases and J shed 9 bases, with 3 bases lying between them. Germline lookup yields CDR1 MNHNS and CDR2 SASEGT. DNA of the CDR3: TGTGCCAGCAGTGAAGCGGGGCCCCAGCATTTT. This sequence encodes CASSEAGPQHF.

The chain has TRBV7-2 and TRBJ2-5, with D possibly matching TRBD1 (5 bases). Germline V gene data show CDR1 as SGHTA and CDR2 as FQGNSA. CDR3 length: 13 amino acids. The ends were cut back, 0 bases at V and 3 bases at J, with 5 bases in the middle. The CDR3 DNA is TGTGCCAGCAGCTTAGCCAGGGAAGAGACCCAGTACTTC. Translation: CASSLAREETQYF.

Only a few counts were recorded for this clone. CDR3 sequence reads: CASGRNIQYF. CDR3 DNA sequence: TGTGCCAGTGGAAGAAACATTCAGTACTTC. The V call is TRBV19, the J call TRBJ2-4; no clear D. Trimming cost V 8 bases and J 6 bases, with 5 bases left between them. This CDR3 region has 10 residues. The V gene's germline CDR1 is LNHDA and CDR2 SQIVND (reference sequence).

This chain joins TRBV5-1 and TRBJ2-1; 9 bases line up with TRBD1. The CDR3 consists of 15 residues. The V and J ends lost 0 bases and 6 bases, in that order; junction bases with no gene match: 4. CDR1 is SGHRS, CDR2 YFSETQ, per germline. CDR3 sequence reads: CASSLAGTGLNEQFF. For the CDR3, the DNA is TGCGCCAGCAGCTTGGCTGGGACAGGGCTCAATGAGCAGTTCTTC.

This chain joins TRBV28 and TRBJ2-7, with unresolved D. This CDR3 spans 12 amino acids. V was cut by 3 bases and J by 3 bases, with 6 bases left in between. Germline CDR1 and CDR2: MDHEN and SYDVKM. The CDR3 region is CASSFRNYEQYF. In DNA, the CDR3 is TGTGCCAGCAGTTTCAGAAACTACGAGCAGTACTTC.